The TCR beta chain described here comes from a study of blood T cell repertoires in COVID-19. In the original analysis: For nucleated cells, counts were estimated from reference gene primer amplification. Method: immunoSEQ multiplex PCR; TCRdb's copy keeps in-frame clones and lacks some. D and trimming come from the DNA, and the V and J calls and clone size come from that table. The table records around 86,000 clones, approximately 81% of them present only once. The CDR3 contains 17 residues. Germline CDR1 reads KGHDR; CDR2 reads SFDVKD. The J segment lost 5 bases and the V segment lost 5 bases, leaving 10 bases of the junction unmatched.

This rearrangement joins TRBV24-1 to TRBJ2-2, with 10 bases that match TRBD1. The sequencing sample was made of peripheral blood. The clonotype was recovered from an elderly man with acute or convalescent COVID-19. CDR3 protein: CATSALRTGGRTGELFF. For the CDR3, the DNA is TGTGCCACCAGTGCCCTGAGGACAGGGGGACGAACCGGGGAGCTGTTTTTT.